The present T cell receptor beta chain was sequenced within a study of T cell responses to AZD1222 COVID-19 vaccine. In the study overall: Second-dose schedules of about 4 or about 12 weeks were combined. Whole-study findings and limits: The donors showed a predominance of white British ancestry and of females, with possible underestimation of clonal diversity.

Regarding this clone: Antigen: not known.

Produced via immunoSEQ multiplex PCR; TCRdb's table is partial and in-frame only. The data contain some 200,000 clones, just over 90% of them singletons. The CDR3 has 14 amino acids. Germline CDR1 is SGHTA and CDR2 is FQGTGA. Trimming cost V 0 bases and J 9 bases, with 9 bases left between them. This sequence was found in an adult in good health. This rearrangement joins TRBV7-3 to TRBJ1-6; D is unresolved. Sequenced here: peripheral blood, sampled on day 0 of AZD1222 vaccination. The CDR3 sequence: CASSLTGGSSPLHF. The CDR3 nucleotides are TGTGCCAGCAGCTTAACGGGTGGTAGTTCACCCCTCCACTTT.